This entry is about one TCR beta chain. Its antigen is undetermined. The data were taken from a study of tumor-infiltrating lymphocytes in primary liver carcinoma. General study results and limits: It was in tumors, not blood, that the top-250-clone fraction was significantly higher (p = 0.039).

Investigators took RNA and DNA out together from approximately 22-30 mg of unsorted bulk tissue. The CDR3 has 14 residues. Per the germline V gene, CDR1 is SGHRS and CDR2 is YFSETQ. V was pared by 3 bases and J by 5 bases, with 14 bases between. Total RNA (approximately 0.5 ug) served as template for TCR beta cDNA synthesis primed by a constant-region primer. The TCR beta library was amplified through three nested multiplex PCR rounds in a modified ARM-PCR procedure. Investigators reported that the first two PCR rounds, at 10 cycles each, used TRBV1-TRBV30 forward primers with a C-beta reverse primer. TCRdb independently ran MiXCR on the multiplex PCR reads; one entry per CDR3 protein. The table lists 90,000 to 150,000 distinct CDR3 sequences, 55% to 70% of them singletons.

The chain recombines TRBV5-1 with TRBJ2-5, with a weak D call TRBD1 (6 bases). The clonotype originates from a woman in her sixties with primary liver carcinoma and hepatitis B virus infection. Sequenced material: tumor-adjacent normal liver tissue. DNA of the CDR3: TGCGCCAGCAGCTCAGGACAGTTAAGGGAGACCCAGTACTTC. Amino acids: CASSSGQLRETQYF. The full variable domain, in which reference TRBV5-1 and TRBJ2-5 provide the parts outside the CDR3, is KAGVTQTPRYLIKTRGQQVTLSCSPISGHRSVSWYQQTPGQGLQFLFEYFSETQRNKGNFPGRFSGRQFSNSRSEMNVSTLELGDSALYLCASSSGQLRETQYFGPGTRLLVL.